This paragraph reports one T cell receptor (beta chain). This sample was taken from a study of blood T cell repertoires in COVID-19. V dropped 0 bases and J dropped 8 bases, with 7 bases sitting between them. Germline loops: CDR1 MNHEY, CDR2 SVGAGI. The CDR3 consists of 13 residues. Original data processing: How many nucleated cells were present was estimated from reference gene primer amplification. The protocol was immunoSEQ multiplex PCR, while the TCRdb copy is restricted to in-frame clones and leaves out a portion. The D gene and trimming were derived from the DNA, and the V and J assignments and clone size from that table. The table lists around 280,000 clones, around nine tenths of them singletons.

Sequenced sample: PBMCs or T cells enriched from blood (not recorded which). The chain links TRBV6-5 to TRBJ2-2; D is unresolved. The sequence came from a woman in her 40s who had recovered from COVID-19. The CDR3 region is CASSYSRIGELFF. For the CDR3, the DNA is TGTGCCAGCAGTTACTCGAGGATTGGGGAGCTGTTTTTT.